This entry concerns a single T cell receptor (beta chain). The antigen remains unidentified. Trimming removed 5 bases at V and 1 base at J, with 15 bases between. Germline CDR1 and CDR2: SGHVS and FNYEAQ. This CDR3 is 16 amino acids long. Both 60 Vbeta primers and 13 Jbeta primers went into the PCR. Clones were sequenced by immunoSEQ multiplex PCR, and TCRdb holds only the in-frame ones, with some missing. The repertoire holds 85,000 to 120,000 clones, with approximately 80% as singletons. These data originate in a study of cytomegalovirus exposure and HLA in healthy donors. Study-wide findings and caveats: Using a false discovery rate of 0.05, a later analysis showed that approximately 16,000 TCR beta sequences were associated with HLA alleles. Reportedly, fewer N-insertions than the 666-donor mean appeared in an Asian-associated ancestry cluster in a later analysis. CMV antigen specificity of a few CMV-associated chains was confirmed in vitro.

This chain joins TRBV7-6 and TRBJ2-1; D perhaps matches TRBD1 (5 bases). Material for sequencing was PBMCs. This TCR was sampled from a man in his forties or fifties in good health and CMV-seronegative. CDR3 in DNA: TGTGCCAGCAGCACCTCAGGGCCTGGGTCCTACAATGAGCAGTTCTTC. It yields the protein CASSTSGPGSYNEQFF.